This T cell receptor (beta chain) emerged from a study of blood T cell repertoires in COVID-19. Study summary: The United States, Italy and Spain provided the acute and convalescent COVID-19 samples. T cells, B-cell-depleted T cells, or PBMCs supplied cDNA or gDNA.

As processed by the authors: Estimation of nucleated cell counts was performed using reference gene primer amplification. The data were produced by immunoSEQ multiplex PCR, yet TCRdb's version contains in-frame clones alone and is incomplete. That table furnishes V, J and clone size, whereas the DNA furnished D and trimming. The table shows a few hundred thousand clones, with around 84% occurring only once. Trimming pared 4 bases from V and 0 bases from J, leaving 13 bases between. The length of the CDR3 is 15 residues. The germline gives CDR1 SQVTM, CDR2 ANQGSEA. The TCR sequence derives from a woman in her seventies with active or convalescent COVID-19. The sample was peripheral blood. The gene calls are TRBV29-1 and TRBJ1-3; D gene uncertain. The DNA for the CDR3 is TGCAGCGTTGTGGAGGGCTATGTCTCTGGAAACACCATATATTTT. This gives the protein CSVVEGYVSGNTIYF.